The 9 T cell receptor beta chains reported below all come from one sample, sequenced in a study of Graves' ophthalmopathy and Graves' hyperthyroidism. Scientists amplified the TCR beta CDR3 regions from RNA transcripts. The first round was an RT-PCR with HTBI primers, and the second round was a multiplex PCR. Via MiXCR, TCRdb re-called the multiplex PCR reads, giving one row per CDR3 protein. The data show roughly 420,000 distinct CDR3 sequences, roughly 21% seen once. The sequenced sample was peripheral blood. The source is a young woman with stable Graves' hyperthyroidism.

This clonotype was seen at least ten times. V is TRBV3-1 and J is TRBJ2-5, with 8 bases aligning to TRBD2. Per germline, CDR1 LGHDT and CDR2 YNNKEL (reference sequence). V was clipped by 1 base and J by 4 bases; unmatched bases: 14. This CDR3 is 18 amino acids long. CDR3 coding DNA: TGTGCCAGCAGCCAAGCGGATTGGGCGGGAGGATTCGGAGAGACCCAGTACTTC. Translation: CASSQADWAGGFGETQYF.

V usage is TRBV6-2 or TRBV6-3 and J usage is TRBJ1-6; D perhaps matches TRBD1 (5 bases). CDR3 length: 16 amino acids. CDR1 is MNHEY, CDR2 SVGEGT, per germline. The germline V and J ends were trimmed by 5 bases and 3 bases, with 14 bases remaining between them. The CDR3: CASSIRGGIYNSPLHF. CDR3 nucleotide sequence: TGTGCCAGCAGTATCCGTGGGGGTATCTATAATTCACCCCTCCACTTT.

The sample holds many counts of this clonotype. The J gene is TRBJ2-2, the V gene TRBV7-2; a possible D gene is TRBD2 (5 bases). V was trimmed by 1 base and J by 6 bases, leaving 9 bases between them. The V gene's germline CDR1 is SGHTA and CDR2 FQGNSA. The CDR3 sequence is 14 residues long. CDR3 sequence: CASSLVPEAGELFF. In DNA form, the CDR3 reads TGTGCCAGCAGCTTAGTCCCGGAGGCCGGGGAGCTGTTTTTT.

This clonotype was recorded at least ten times. V gene TRBV28 combines with J gene TRBJ1-5; weak D call: TRBD1 (6 bases). CDR1 and CDR2 from the germline V gene are MDHEN and SYDVKM. V was pared by 6 bases and J by 3 bases, with 9 bases between. This CDR3 has 13 amino acids. CDR3 nucleotides: TGTGCCAGCAGACGGGACACCAATCAGCCCCAGCATTTT. Encoded protein: CASRRDTNQPQHF. The full variable domain, with the rest looked up from reference TRBV28 and TRBJ1-5, is DVKVTQSSRYLVKRTGEKVFLECVQDMDHENMFWYRQDPGLGLRLIYFSYDVKMKEKGDIPEGYSVSREKKERFSLILESASTNQTSMYLCASRRDTNQPQHFGDGTRLSIL.

This clonotype was seen repeatedly, ten times or more. The rearrangement joins TRBV12-3 or TRBV12-4 to TRBJ1-2; D remains unclear. V was clipped by 1 base and J by 5 bases, with 5 bases between them. CDR3 length equals 12 residues. CDR3 region: CASSLGRYGYTF. In DNA, the CDR3 is TGTGCCAGCAGTTTAGGAAGATATGGCTACACCTTC.

The rearrangement links TRBV12-3 or TRBV12-4 to TRBJ1-2; 7 positions match TRBD1. Unmatched junction bases numbered 7, after V lost 4 bases and J lost 11 bases. CDR3 size: 12 residues. The chain's CDR3 is CASSSGQTGYTF. CDR3 nucleotides: TGTGCCAGCAGTTCGGGACAGACGGGGTACACCTTC.

In this sample, this clonotype turned up many times. The chain links TRBV7-9 to TRBJ1-1, with a weak D call TRBD1 (5 bases). The CDR3 spans 15 residues. Trimming cost V 1 base and J 2 bases, with 11 bases left between them. Germline assignment: CDR1 SEHNR and CDR2 FQNEAQ (reference sequence). The CDR3 sequence: CASSLVRQGNTEAFF. The CDR3 DNA reads as TGTGCCAGCAGCTTAGTTCGCCAGGGAAACACTGAAGCTTTCTTT.

This clonotype was recorded many times. The chain recombines TRBV6-1 with TRBJ1-1; 7 bases match TRBD1. Germline V CDR1 and CDR2: MNHNS, SASEGT. This CDR3 contains 13 residues. The V gene end was trimmed by 4 bases and the J gene end by 5 bases; junction bases not matched to a gene: 4. The CDR3, as DNA: TGTGCCAGCAGTGGCAGGGGGAGAACTGAAGCTTTCTTT. Encoded protein: CASSGRGRTEAFF.

This chain joins TRBV27 and TRBJ2-5; perhaps TRBD2 as D (6 bases). Germline CDR1 and CDR2: MNHEY and SMNVEV (reference sequence). The V end lost 2 bases, the J end lost 1 base, and 20 bases lay between the germline ends. The CDR3 runs 18 residues. The CDR3 sequence: CASSLVPGRGLPQETQYF. The CDR3 DNA is TGTGCCAGCAGTTTAGTTCCAGGGCGGGGCCTACCCCAAGAGACCCAGTACTTC.